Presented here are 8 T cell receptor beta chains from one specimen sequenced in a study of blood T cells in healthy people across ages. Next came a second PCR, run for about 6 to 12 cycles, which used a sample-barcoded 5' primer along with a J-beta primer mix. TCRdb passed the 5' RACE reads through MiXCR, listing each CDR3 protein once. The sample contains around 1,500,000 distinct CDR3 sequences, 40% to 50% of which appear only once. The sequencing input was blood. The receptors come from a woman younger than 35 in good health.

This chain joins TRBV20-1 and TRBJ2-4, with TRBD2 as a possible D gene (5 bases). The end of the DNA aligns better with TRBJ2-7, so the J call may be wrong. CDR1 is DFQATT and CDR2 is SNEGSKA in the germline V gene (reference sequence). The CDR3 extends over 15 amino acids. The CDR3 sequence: CSARDVLEGHYEQYF. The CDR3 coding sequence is TGCAGTGCTAGAGATGTGCTTGAGGGCCACTACGAGCAGTACTTC.

CDR3 region: CSAEHTDTQYF. For the CDR3, the DNA is TGCAGTGCTGAGCATACAGATACGCAGTATTTT. V and J are TRBV20-1 and TRBJ2-3; no definite D call. Germline V lookup: CDR1 DFQATT, CDR2 SNEGSKA (reference sequence). Trimming pared 5 bases from V and 3 bases from J, leaving 6 bases between. The CDR3 runs 11 residues.

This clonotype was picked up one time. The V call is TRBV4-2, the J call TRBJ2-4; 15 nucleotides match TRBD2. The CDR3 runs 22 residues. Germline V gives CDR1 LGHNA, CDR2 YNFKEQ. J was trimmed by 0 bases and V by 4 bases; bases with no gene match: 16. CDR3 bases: TGTGCCAGCAGCCTTTTCTACTACCAGGGACTAGCGGGGGGACTAGCCAAAAACATTCAGTACTTC. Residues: CASSLFYYQGLAGGLAKNIQYF.

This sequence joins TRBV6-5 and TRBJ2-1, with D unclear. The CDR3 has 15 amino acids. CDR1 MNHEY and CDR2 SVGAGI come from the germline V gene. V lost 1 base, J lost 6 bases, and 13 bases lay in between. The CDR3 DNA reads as TGTGCCAGCAGTTACTTTCAAGGCGGTTGCAATGAGCAGTTCTTC. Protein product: CASSYFQGGCNEQFF.

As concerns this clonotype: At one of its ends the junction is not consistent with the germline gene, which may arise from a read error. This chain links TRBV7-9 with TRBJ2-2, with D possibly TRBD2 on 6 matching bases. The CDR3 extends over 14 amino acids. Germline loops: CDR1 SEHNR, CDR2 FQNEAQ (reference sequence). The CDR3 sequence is CASSFLANAGELFF. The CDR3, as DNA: TGTGCCAGCAGCTTTCTAGCGAACGCCGGGGAGCTGTTTTTT. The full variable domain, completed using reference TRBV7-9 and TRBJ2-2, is DTGVSQNPRHKITKRGQNVTFRCDPISEHNRLYWYRQTLGQGPEFLTYFQNEAQLEKSRLLSDRFSAERPKGSFSTLEIQRTEQGDSAMYLCASSFLANAGELFFGEGSRLTVL.

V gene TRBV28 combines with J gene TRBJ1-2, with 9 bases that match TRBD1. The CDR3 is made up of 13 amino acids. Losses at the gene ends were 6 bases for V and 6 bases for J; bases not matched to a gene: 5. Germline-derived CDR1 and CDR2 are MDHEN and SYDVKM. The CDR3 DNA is TGTGCCAGCAGACAACAGGGGGCTCATGGCTACACCTTC. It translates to CASRQQGAHGYTF.

The CDR3, as DNA: TGTGCCAGCAGTCCGCGGAGGGTATGGACTGAAGCTTTCTTT. It yields the protein CASSPRRVWTEAFF. The rearrangement joins TRBV12-3 or TRBV12-4 to TRBJ1-1; D not certain. V was pared by 5 bases and J by 5 bases, with 15 bases between. The CDR3 loop spans 14 amino acids.

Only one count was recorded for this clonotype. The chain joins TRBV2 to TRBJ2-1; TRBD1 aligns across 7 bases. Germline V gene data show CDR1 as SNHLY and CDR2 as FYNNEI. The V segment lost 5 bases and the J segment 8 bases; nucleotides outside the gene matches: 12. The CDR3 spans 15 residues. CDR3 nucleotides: TGTGCCAGCAGTCAGACAGGGTGGGCATTGGATGAGCAGTTCTTC. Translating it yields CASSQTGWALDEQFF.